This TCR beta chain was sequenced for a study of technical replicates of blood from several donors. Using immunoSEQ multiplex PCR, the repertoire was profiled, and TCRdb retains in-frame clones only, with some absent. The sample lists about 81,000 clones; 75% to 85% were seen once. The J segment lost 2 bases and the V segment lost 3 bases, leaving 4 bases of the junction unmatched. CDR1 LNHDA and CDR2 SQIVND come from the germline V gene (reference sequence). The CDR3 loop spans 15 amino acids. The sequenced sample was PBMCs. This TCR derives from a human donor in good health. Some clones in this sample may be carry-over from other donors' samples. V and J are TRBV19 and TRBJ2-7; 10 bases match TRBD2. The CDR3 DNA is TGTGCCAGTAGTATTTCACTAGCGGGGACCTACGAGCAGTACTTC. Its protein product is CASSISLAGTYEQYF.